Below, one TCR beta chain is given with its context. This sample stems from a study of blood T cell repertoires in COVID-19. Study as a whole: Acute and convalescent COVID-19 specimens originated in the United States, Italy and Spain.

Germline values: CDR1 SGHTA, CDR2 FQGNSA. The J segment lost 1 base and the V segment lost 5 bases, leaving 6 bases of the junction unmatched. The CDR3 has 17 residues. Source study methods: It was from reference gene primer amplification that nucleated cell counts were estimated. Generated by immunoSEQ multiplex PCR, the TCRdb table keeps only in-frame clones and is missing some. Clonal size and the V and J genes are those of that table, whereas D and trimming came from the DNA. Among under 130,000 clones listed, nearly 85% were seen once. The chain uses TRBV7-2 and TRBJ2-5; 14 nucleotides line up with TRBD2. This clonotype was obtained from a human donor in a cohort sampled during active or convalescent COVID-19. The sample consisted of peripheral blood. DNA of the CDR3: TGTGCCAGCAGCCCCAGGACTAGCGGGGGGATCCAAGAGACCCAGTACTTC. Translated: CASSPRTSGGIQETQYF.